This T cell receptor (beta chain) was identified in a study of cytomegalovirus exposure and HLA in healthy donors. Notes on the study in general: In an earlier analysis, about 87% or about 30%: the productive usage of most TCR beta V segments.

In the case of this clone: Antigen: not known.

The PCR made use of 60 Vbeta and 13 Jbeta primers. TCRdb keeps only in-frame clones here, not all; method: immunoSEQ multiplex PCR. Counted here are about 140,000 clones, approximately 76% occurring once; the ten biggest clones make up 1.5% to 2%. Input material: PBMCs. This receptor was obtained from a man aged 35-49 years in good health and CMV-seronegative.

The CDR3 is CAWLTFLTANYGYTF. CDR3 bases: TGTGCCTGGCTAACATTCCTCACAGCTAACTATGGCTACACCTTC. The V call is TRBV30, the J call TRBJ1-2; D is ambiguous. The CDR3 length is 15 residues. The V end was cut by 5 bases, the J end by 0 bases, with 16 bases between. Germline CDR1 reads GTSNPN; CDR2 reads SVGIG (reference sequence).